The sequence of this T cell receptor beta chain was determined in a study of tumor and adjacent non-tumor tissue in lung cancer. No cell sorting was done before RNA was extracted from the tissue. This non-tumor lung sample came from over 3 cm beyond the tumor edge. Three rounds of nested PCR, following a modified ARM-PCR protocol, produced the TCRbeta library. TCRdb redid the calling of the multiplex PCR reads with MiXCR, one entry per CDR3 protein. The table shows 65,000 to 85,000 distinct CDR3 sequences, with approximately 73% occurring only once. This clonotype was counted a few times. Its antigen is currently unknown. With a much larger clone just one base away, this may be a read error. Germline values: CDR1 KGHDR, CDR2 SFDVKD. The CDR3 totals 13 residues. Study-level findings and limits: Patients with more diverse tumor TCRs had worse survival.

The sequencing input was distant non-tumor lung tissue. This clonotype was sampled from a man in his 60s with non-small cell lung cancer. This chain joins TRBV24-1 and TRBJ2-5; D not resolved. DNA for the CDR3: TGTGTCACCAGTGATTTAGGAAGGGAGACCCAGTACTTC. It encodes CVTSDLGRETQYF.